The rows below give T cell receptor beta chains drawn from one sample of a study of shared clonotypes between healthy human individuals. Profiling relied on immunoSEQ multiplex PCR, and the TCRdb table lists in-frame clones only, not all of them. Of approximately 640,000 clones listed, 55% to 75% were seen once; the top ten hold about 1.8%. Sequences were obtained from memory CD4+ T cells sorted from blood. Receptor source: a woman in her 30s in good health. CDR3s include the opening cysteine and the closing phenylalanine or tryptophan. The D gene is left open where the match is weak. Some rows have no size entry. The others give once, few or many, or a class for an expanded clone.

>.|.|TRBJ2-7|TRBV7-6
TGTGCCAGCAGCTTAGGGCGGACCGAGCAGTACTTC
CASSLGRTEQYF
>.|few|TRBJ1-3|TRBV6-5
TGTGCCAGCAGTTACTCGAACCTAGCTGGAAACACCATATATTTT
CASSYSNLAGNTIYF
>.|.|TRBJ2-7|TRBV7-2
TGTGCCAGCAGCTTAGTGGCCCTAGTCGGTGGCGAGCAGTACTTC
CASSLVALVGGEQYF
>TRBD2|.|TRBJ2-5|TRBV13
TGTGCCAGCAGCTTAACTAGCGCCGAGACCCAGTACTTC
CASSLTSAETQYF
>.|.|TRBJ2-5|TRBV28
TGTGCCAGCAGTTTAGACGGGGCTAGCGAAAAGACCCAGTACTTC
CASSLDGASEKTQYF
>.|.|TRBJ2-5|TRBV6-5
TGTGCCAGCAGACGGACGGCTGAAGAGACCCAGTACTTC
CASRRTAEETQYF
>TRBD1|.|TRBJ1-1|TRBV5-1
TGCGCCAGCAGGTCTGGGCAGGGGGCGAGCACTGAAGCTTTCTTT
CASRSGQGASTEAFF
>.|few|TRBJ2-7|TRBV7-8
TGTGCCAGCAGCTTAATTCCGGGAGAAGGTTACGAGCAGTACTTC
CASSLIPGEGYEQYF
>TRBD2|.|TRBJ2-7|TRBV6-1
TGTGCCAGCAGTGAAGCGGGGGGGTTATACGAGCAGTACTTC
CASSEAGGLYEQYF
>TRBD1|.|TRBJ2-2|TRBV5-4
TGTGCCAGCAGCCCCTCGCCGGGACAGGGGATTGAGAACACCGGGGAGCTGTTTTTT
CASSPSPGQGIENTGELFF
>.|.|TRBJ2-7|TRBV18
TGTGCCAGCTCACCAACGACCTTATACGAGCAGTACTTC
CASSPTTLYEQYF
>TRBD2|.|TRBJ2-2|TRBV5-1
TGCGCCAGCGGCCACGGGACTAGCGACACCGGGGAGCTGTTTTTT
CASGHGTSDTGELFF
>TRBD1|few|TRBJ1-2|TRBV11-2
TGTGCCAGCAGCTTAGTCGGGACAGGGGGCGCGAACTACACCTTC
CASSLVGTGGANYTF
>.|.|TRBJ2-1|TRBV4-1
TGCGCCAGCAGCCAAGTCGCGAGGAGCGGACGGGATGAGCAGTTCTTC
CASSQVARSGRDEQFF
>TRBD1|.|TRBJ1-2|TRBV5-4
TGTGCCAGCAGCGGGGGGGGACAGACCAACTATGGCTACACCTTC
CASSGGGQTNYGYTF
>TRBD1|.|TRBJ1-1|TRBV7-6
TGTGCCAGCAGCTTAAAACCGGGACAGAGAATCCTGGTCCCTGAAGCTTTCTTT
CASSLKPGQRILVPEAFF
>TRBD1|.|TRBJ2-3|TRBV6-5
TGTGCCAGCAGCCACAGGGGTAGTGGCACAGATACGCAGTATTTT
CASSHRGSGTDTQYF
>.|.|TRBJ1-1|TRBV19
TGTGCCAGTATCAGGGGCAGGGGGAACACTGAAGCTTTCTTT
CASIRGRGNTEAFF
>.|few|TRBJ1-2|TRBV6-5
TGTGCCAGCAGTTATATGCAGGGACGAGGCTACACCTTC
CASSYMQGRGYTF
>.|.|TRBJ1-1|TRBV28
TGTGCCAGCAGCTTTGCTGGTTATGGAGCTTTCTTT
CASSFAGYGAFF
>.|.|TRBJ1-4|TRBV6-1
TGTGCCAGCAGTGAAGGGGACCCCTTATTAGCTAATGAAAAACTGTTTTTT
CASSEGDPLLANEKLFF
>TRBD1|.|TRBJ1-1|TRBV4-1
TGCGCCAGCAGCCAAGTACAGGGGGTCACTGAAGCTTTCTTT
CASSQVQGVTEAFF
>.|.|TRBJ2-2|TRBV7-7
TGTGCCAGCAGCTCTAAAGTTGGTGGTACCGGGGAGCTGTTTTTT
CASSSKVGGTGELFF
>TRBD2|.|TRBJ2-3|TRBV5-1
TGCGCCAGCAGCCCACTAAGGGACTATTCCACAGATACGCAGTATTTT
CASSPLRDYSTDTQYF
>TRBD2|.|TRBJ2-7|TRBV18
TGTGCCAGCTCACCCGGGGGGAGTGGGGTCGACGAGCAGTACTTC
CASSPGGSGVDEQYF
>.|.|TRBJ1-1|TRBV28
TGTGCCAGCAGTTTAGCCCCTCCTAGGGCCGCTAACACTGAAGCTTTCTTT
CASSLAPPRAANTEAFF
>.|.|TRBJ2-7|TRBV10-3
TGTGCCATCAGTGAAAGGGTCTACGAGCAGTACTTC
CAISERVYEQYF
>TRBD1|.|TRBJ2-3|TRBV28
TGTGCCAGCAGTTATCTACCGGGACAGGGCGCAGATACGCAGTATTTT
CASSYLPGQGADTQYF
>.|once|TRBJ2-2|TRBV7-9
TGTGCCAGCAGCGGGGACATGGTCCAGCGGGAGCTGTTTTTT
CASSGDMVQRELFF
>TRBD2|.|TRBJ2-7|TRBV29-1
TGCAGCGTTTTTTTCCCTAGCGGCGAGCAGTACTTC
CSVFFPSGEQYF
>.|.|TRBJ2-3|TRBV7-9
TGTGCCAGCAGCTTGGGGCCCCGCGTCACAGATACGCAGTATTTT
CASSLGPRVTDTQYF
>TRBD2|.|TRBJ2-3|TRBV6-1
TGTGCCAGCAATAGCGGGTACACAGATACGCAGTATTTT
CASNSGYTDTQYF
>TRBD1|.|TRBJ1-5|TRBV28
TGTGCCAGCAGTTCCCTGGACAGGGTAATCCAGCATTTT
CASSSLDRVIQHF
>.|.|TRBJ2-7|TRBV28
TGTGCCAGCCAAGGACGAGCCTACGAGCAGTACTTC
CASQGRAYEQYF
>TRBD1|.|TRBJ1-5|TRBV2
TGTGCCAGCAGAGGGACAGGGGGCGATCAGCCCCAGCATTTT
CASRGTGGDQPQHF
>TRBD1|.|TRBJ1-4|TRBV11-3
TGTGCCAGGCAGCTGGTTCCAGCAGGGGGCCTAACTAATGAAAAACTGTTTTTT
CARQLVPAGGLTNEKLFF
>.|.|TRBJ2-2|TRBV27
TGTGCCAGCAGTTTAACGGTGTTCACCGGGGAGCTGTTTTTT
CASSLTVFTGELFF
>TRBD1|.|TRBJ2-5|TRBV7-7
TGTGCCAGCAGCTTAGTCCAGGGGGCCTTGGAGACCCAGTACTTC
CASSLVQGALETQYF
>.|.|TRBJ2-7|TRBV10-3
TGTGCCATCAGTGGAGACAGCACCTACGAGCAGTACTTC
CAISGDSTYEQYF
>.|.|TRBJ1-1|TRBV9
TGTGCCAGCAGCGTAGCTTCCAGTATGAACACTGAAGCTTTCTTT
CASSVASSMNTEAFF
>.|.|TRBJ2-7|TRBV28
TGTGCCAGCAGTTTAGGGGGGAGCTCCTACGAGCAGTACTTC
CASSLGGSSYEQYF